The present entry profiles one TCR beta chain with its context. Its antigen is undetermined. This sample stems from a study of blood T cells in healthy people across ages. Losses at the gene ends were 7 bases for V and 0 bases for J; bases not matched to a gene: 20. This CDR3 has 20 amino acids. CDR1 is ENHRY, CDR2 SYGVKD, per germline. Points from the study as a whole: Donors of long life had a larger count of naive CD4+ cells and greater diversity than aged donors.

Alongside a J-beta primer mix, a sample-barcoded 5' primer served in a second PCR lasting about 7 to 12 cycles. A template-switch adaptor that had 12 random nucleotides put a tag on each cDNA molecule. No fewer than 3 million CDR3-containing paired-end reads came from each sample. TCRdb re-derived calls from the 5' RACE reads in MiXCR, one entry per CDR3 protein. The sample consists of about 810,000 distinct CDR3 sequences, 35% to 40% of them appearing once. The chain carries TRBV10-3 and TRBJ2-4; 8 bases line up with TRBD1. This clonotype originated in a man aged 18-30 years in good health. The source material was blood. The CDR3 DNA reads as TGTGCCATCACCCAGGACAGGGAGAAAACTAGCTTTATAGCCAAAAACATTCAGTACTTC. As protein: CAITQDREKTSFIAKNIQYF.